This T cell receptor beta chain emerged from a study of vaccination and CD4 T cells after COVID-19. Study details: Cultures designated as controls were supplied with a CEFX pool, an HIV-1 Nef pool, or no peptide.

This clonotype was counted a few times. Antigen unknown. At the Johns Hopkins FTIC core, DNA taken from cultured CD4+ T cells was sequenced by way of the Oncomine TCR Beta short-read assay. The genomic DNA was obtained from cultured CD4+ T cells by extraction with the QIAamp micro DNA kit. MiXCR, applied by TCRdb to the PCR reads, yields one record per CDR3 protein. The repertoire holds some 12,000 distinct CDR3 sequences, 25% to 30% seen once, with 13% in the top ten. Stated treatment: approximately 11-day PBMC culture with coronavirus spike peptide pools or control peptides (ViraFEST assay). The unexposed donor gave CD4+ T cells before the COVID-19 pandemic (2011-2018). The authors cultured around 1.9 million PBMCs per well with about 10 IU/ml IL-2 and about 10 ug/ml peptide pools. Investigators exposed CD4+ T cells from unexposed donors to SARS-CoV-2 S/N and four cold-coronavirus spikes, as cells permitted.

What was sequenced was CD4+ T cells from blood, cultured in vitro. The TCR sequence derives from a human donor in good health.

The CDR3 here is CSARDLVGTEAFF. The CDR3 bases are TGCAGTGCTAGAGATCTAGTGGGCACTGAAGCTTTCTTT. The genes are TRBV20-1 and TRBJ1-1; D remains ambiguous. The CDR3 extends over 13 amino acids. Germline V gene sequence: CDR1 DFQATT, CDR2 SNEGSKA (reference sequence). V lost 0 bases, J lost 4 bases, and 9 bases lay in between.